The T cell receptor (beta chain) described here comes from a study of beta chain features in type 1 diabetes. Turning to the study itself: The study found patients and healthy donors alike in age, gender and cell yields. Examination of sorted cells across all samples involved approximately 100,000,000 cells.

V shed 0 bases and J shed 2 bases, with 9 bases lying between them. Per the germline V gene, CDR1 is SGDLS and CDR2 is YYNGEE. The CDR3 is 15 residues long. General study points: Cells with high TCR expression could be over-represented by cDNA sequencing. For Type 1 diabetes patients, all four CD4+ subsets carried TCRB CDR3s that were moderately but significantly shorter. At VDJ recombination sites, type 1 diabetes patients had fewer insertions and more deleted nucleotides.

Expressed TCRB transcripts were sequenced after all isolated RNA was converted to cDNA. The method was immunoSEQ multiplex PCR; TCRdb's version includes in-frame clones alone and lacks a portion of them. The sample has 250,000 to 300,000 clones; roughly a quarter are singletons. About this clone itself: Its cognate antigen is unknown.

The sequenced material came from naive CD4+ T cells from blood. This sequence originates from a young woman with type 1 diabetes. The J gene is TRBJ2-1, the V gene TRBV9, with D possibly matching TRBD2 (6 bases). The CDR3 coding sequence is TGTGCCAGCAGCGTAGCGGGGGACCCCTACAATGAGCAGTTCTTC. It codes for CASSVAGDPYNEQFF.